These T cell receptor beta chains were read from a single sample in a study of T cells after yellow fever vaccination. TCRdb itself ran the 5' RACE reads through MiXCR, one entry per CDR3 protein. This table has 200,000 to 250,000 distinct CDR3 sequences, about 3% appearing once. Sequencing was performed on CD4+ T cells sorted from PBMCs, taken 10 days after the yellow fever booster vaccination. The receptors here all came from a man aged 18-30 years who received the YFV17D yellow fever vaccine. The CDR3 runs from the conserved cysteine through the conserved F or W. A D gene is named only where the DNA matches it firmly. Expanded clones are given a class, and other clones once, few, many or no size at all.

abundance: many
v_gene: TRBV21-1
d_gene: NA
j_gene: TRBJ2-4
CDR3aa: CASSRDRGSGKNIQYF
CDR3nt: TGTGCCAGCAGCAGGGACAGGGGATCGGGCAAAAACATTCAGTACTTC

abundance: many
v_gene: TRBV2
d_gene: NA
j_gene: TRBJ1-5
CDR3aa: CASRPGGSNQPQHF
CDR3nt: TGCGCCAGCAGGCCAGGTGGGAGCAATCAGCCCCAGCATTTT

abundance: many
v_gene: TRBV29-1
d_gene: NA
j_gene: TRBJ1-1
CDR3aa: CSAVRVRANTEAFF
CDR3nt: TGCAGCGCTGTCAGGGTACGGGCGAACACTGAAGCTTTCTTT

abundance: many
v_gene: TRBV6-5
d_gene: NA
j_gene: TRBJ2-3
CDR3aa: CASSYSRPRPSTDTQYF
CDR3nt: TGTGCCAGCAGTTACTCGCGGCCTCGACCTAGCACAGATACGCAGTATTTT

abundance: many
v_gene: TRBV5-6
d_gene: NA
j_gene: TRBJ2-6
CDR3aa: CASNKGRISSGANVLTF
CDR3nt: TGTGCCAGCAACAAGGGACGAATTTCCTCTGGGGCCAACGTCCTGACTTTC

abundance: few
v_gene: TRBV29-1
d_gene: NA
j_gene: TRBJ2-1
CDR3aa: CSAPPGTNYNEQFF
CDR3nt: TGCAGCGCCCCCCCCGGGACGAACTACAATGAGCAGTTCTTC

abundance: many
v_gene: TRBV7-2
d_gene: TRBD2
j_gene: TRBJ2-1
CDR3aa: CASSSTAGGYEQFF
CDR3nt: TGTGCCAGCAGCTCAACAGCGGGGGGGTATGAGCAGTTCTTC

abundance: many
v_gene: TRBV7-9
d_gene: NA
j_gene: TRBJ2-3
CDR3aa: CASSLARGGTDTQYF
CDR3nt: TGTGCCAGCAGCTTAGCGAGGGGAGGCACAGATACGCAGTATTTT

abundance: few
v_gene: TRBV6-2/TRBV6-3
d_gene: NA
j_gene: TRBJ2-6
CDR3aa: CASSYSGGANVLTF
CDR3nt: TGTGCCAGCAGTTACTCCGGCGGGGCCAACGTCCTGACTTTC

abundance: NA
v_gene: TRBV7-2
d_gene: NA
j_gene: TRBJ1-1
CDR3aa: CASSLNGPNTEAFF
CDR3nt: TGTGCCAGCAGCTTAAACGGCCCGAACACTGAAGCTTTCTTT

abundance: few
v_gene: TRBV15
d_gene: TRBD1
j_gene: TRBJ1-1
CDR3aa: CATSRVSGTGRRAKTEAFF
CDR3nt: TGTGCCACCAGCAGAGTTAGTGGGACAGGGAGAAGGGCGAAGACTGAAGCTTTCTTT

abundance: NA
v_gene: TRBV7-2
d_gene: NA
j_gene: TRBJ2-3
CDR3aa: CASSLYETDTQYF
CDR3nt: TGTGCCAGCAGCCTCTACGAGACAGATACGCAGTATTTT

abundance: few
v_gene: TRBV6-5
d_gene: NA
j_gene: TRBJ2-3
CDR3aa: CASSYSLPTDTQYF
CDR3nt: TGTGCCAGCAGTTACTCGTTACCCACAGATACGCAGTATTTT

abundance: many
v_gene: TRBV9
d_gene: NA
j_gene: TRBJ2-1
CDR3aa: CASSETGSSYNEQFF
CDR3nt: TGTGCCAGCAGCGAAACAGGGAGCTCCTACAATGAGCAGTTCTTC

abundance: NA
v_gene: TRBV6-1
d_gene: TRBD1
j_gene: TRBJ2-1
CDR3aa: CASRADRGRSSYNEQFF
CDR3nt: TGTGCCAGCAGAGCGGACAGGGGCCGAAGCTCCTACAATGAGCAGTTCTTC

abundance: few
v_gene: TRBV5-4
d_gene: NA
j_gene: TRBJ2-2
CDR3aa: CASSFGSQGSRELFF
CDR3nt: TGTGCCAGCAGCTTCGGGTCTCAGGGTTCCAGGGAGCTGTTTTTT

abundance: NA
v_gene: TRBV5-4
d_gene: NA
j_gene: TRBJ2-5
CDR3aa: CASSRDKYQETQYF
CDR3nt: TGTGCCAGCAGCCGAGACAAGTACCAAGAGACCCAGTACTTC

abundance: NA
v_gene: TRBV19
d_gene: TRBD1
j_gene: TRBJ1-1
CDR3aa: CASSPRDSEAFF
CDR3nt: TGTGCCAGTAGTCCACGGGACAGCGAAGCTTTCTTT

abundance: NA
v_gene: TRBV14
d_gene: NA
j_gene: TRBJ1-4
CDR3aa: CASSQRPGPNEKLFF
CDR3nt: TGTGCCAGCAGCCAAAGGCCGGGGCCAAATGAAAAACTGTTTTTT

abundance: few
v_gene: TRBV20-1
d_gene: TRBD2
j_gene: TRBJ2-5
CDR3aa: CSATRTSGATQYF
CDR3nt: TGCAGTGCCACCCGGACTAGCGGGGCGACCCAGTACTTC

abundance: many
v_gene: TRBV4-2
d_gene: TRBD1
j_gene: TRBJ1-2
CDR3aa: CASSHLQGAVNYGYTF
CDR3nt: TGTGCCAGCAGCCACCTACAGGGGGCGGTTAACTATGGCTACACCTTC

abundance: few
v_gene: TRBV2
d_gene: NA
j_gene: TRBJ2-5
CDR3aa: CASTVQGEETQYF
CDR3nt: TGTGCCAGCACCGTTCAGGGAGAAGAGACCCAGTACTTC

abundance: many
v_gene: TRBV2
d_gene: NA
j_gene: TRBJ2-3
CDR3aa: CASTRSVADTQYF
CDR3nt: TGTGCCAGCACTCGCTCGGTCGCAGATACGCAGTATTTT